The entry below gives a single TCR beta chain sequence along with its context. Which antigen it targets is not known. Being one base from a much bigger clone, this may be a read error. The CDR3 spans 14 residues, from the cysteine through the phenylalanine. CDR3 DNA only is kept here, 42 bases in frame from base 1. CDR1 SGHRS and CDR2 YFSETQ are derived from the germline V gene. Ends trimmed: V by 3 bases, J by 4 bases; bases unmatched to a gene: 6. CD4+CD45RO+CD25- cells were isolated as memory CD4+ T cells. Tregs, naive and memory CD4+ T cells from tumor, blood and ipsilateral draining lymph nodes of a few breast cancer patients underwent full-length TCR alpha and beta sequencing. Tumor tissue and lymph nodes from ipsilateral axillary dissection were perfused with PBS, minced and digested with collagenase I and hyaluronidase. FACS confirmed that the sorted cell populations were more than 90% pure.

Amplification of full-length TCR variable regions was done by 5' RACE PCR using constant-region reverse primers, and this step was followed by semi-nested PCR with Nested Universal Primer A. Using the ReliaPrep RNA Cell Miniprep System, total RNA was extracted, and the SMARTer RACE 5'/3' Kit was then used to reverse transcribe the RNA into 5'RACE-ready cDNA. Multiplex adaptors were used to barcode full-length TCR alpha and beta libraries, and the barcoded libraries were sequenced on an Illumina MiSeq. Per the authors' processing: For each of nine subset-tissue groups, sequencing data from the five patients were pooled, and the groups were compared by unsupervised clustering of TCR gene usage. Repertoire similarity was calculated with the Morisita-Horn index, weighting shared sequences by their contribution to each repertoire. TCRdb itself trimmed the public reads at Q25 with fastp, ran MiXCR and retained productive beta chains. Duplicate CDR3 protein sequences are folded into a single record with the most common DNA and genes. These V and J calls originate from TCRdb's pipeline instead of the authors' own analysis. Counted in this sample were about 40,000 distinct CDR3 sequences; approximately 30% of them appeared once. The ten largest clones add up to 4% to 5% of the sample.

The data were taken from a study (dated by TCRdb to between 2015 and 2017). In terms of the full investigation: The study set out to test whether tumor-infiltrating Tregs in breast cancer get recruited from blood Tregs or are instead converted in situ from other CD4+ T cell subsets. Broad study findings and their caveats: Tumor memory CD4+ T cell TCR gene usage was found to cluster with blood and lymph node memory CD4+ cells and with lymph node naive CD4+ cells. Tumor-infiltrating Treg TCR alpha and beta sequences overlapped most with tumor naive CD4+ T cells, then with blood naive CD4+ T cells. Rather than covering whole repertoires, validation in the larger cohort was restricted to a single TCR beta V-J rearrangement.

This TCR derives from a female donor with breast cancer. The sequenced sample consisted of tumor-infiltrating memory CD4+ T cells sorted from the breast tumor. The cell subset or site label corresponds to: memory CD4+ T cells, CD4+CD45RO+CD25-. The chain employs TRBV5-1 and TRBJ1-1; 7 bases in the middle match TRBD1. The CDR3 region has the sequence CASSSGDSGTEAFF. The bases read TGCGCCAGCAGCTCGGGGGACAGCGGCACTGAAGCTTTCTTT.